This T cell receptor beta chain came from a study of control samples from healthy donors and cancer patients. This clone is labeled medium-sized. Assay: immunoSEQ multiplex PCR; the TCRdb copy retains only in-frame clones and omits some. Of about 150,000 clones listed, 85% to 95% are singletons. V gave up 4 bases and J gave up 4 bases; unmatched junction bases: 8. Germline CDR1 PRHDT, CDR2 FYEKMQ (reference sequence). The CDR3 extends over 15 amino acids. The clonotype comes from a man aged 60 to 69 with colorectal cancer. The V call is TRBV13, the J call TRBJ1-1, with TRBD1 identical over 8 bases. The sample comprised PBMCs. CDR3 DNA: TGTGCCAGCAGCTCAGGGGCAGGGGGCATCACTGAAGCTTTCTTT. Protein: CASSSGAGGITEAFF.